This T cell receptor (beta chain) originates from a study of shared clonotypes between healthy human individuals. The method was immunoSEQ multiplex PCR; TCRdb's version includes in-frame clones alone and lacks a portion of them. The sample lists roughly 500,000 clones, less than 85% seen once, with approximately 12% in the top ten. The table lists this clone with a few counts. Antigen specificity is unknown. All donors were Caucasian adults living in Nashville, Tennessee. General study findings and limits: How much donors shared clonotypes was expected to be affected by sequencing depth.

CDR3 size: 12 residues. V dropped 7 bases and J dropped 9 bases, with 13 bases sitting between them. Germline V gene sequence: CDR1 MNHEY, CDR2 SMNVEV (reference sequence). Specimen: PBMCs. The receptor was derived from a woman in her thirties or forties in good health. Some clones in this sample may be carry-over from other donors' samples. The chain links TRBV27 to TRBJ2-4; D ambiguous. The DNA of the CDR3 is TGTGCCAGCAACACACTGTCGGGCATTCAGTACTTC. This encodes CASNTLSGIQYF.